These 23 T cell receptor beta chains share one sample of origin, sequenced in a study of early T cells in non-severe SARS-CoV-2 infection. Using its own MiXCR run on the 5' RACE reads, TCRdb lists one record per CDR3 protein. The data hold roughly 70,000 distinct CDR3 sequences, with 13% observed a single time. Sequenced sample: whole blood. These receptors originate from an adult who was a healthcare worker with PCR-confirmed SARS-CoV-2 infection or an uninfected control (not recorded which).

The chain joins TRBV18 to TRBJ2-1; D remains unclear. This CDR3 is 14 amino acids long. Germline CDR1 is KGHSH and CDR2 is LQKENI. V was trimmed by 1 base and J by 5 bases, leaving 9 bases between them. CDR3 DNA sequence: TGTGCCAGCTCACCACTCTCTGTGAACAATGAGCAGTTCTTC. Protein product: CASSPLSVNNEQFF.

This clonotype has more than one count but fewer than ten. The chain has TRBV29-1 and TRBJ2-5, with D maybe TRBD1 (6 bases). The germline CDR1 and CDR2 sequences are SQVTM and ANQGSEA. The length of the CDR3 is 12 residues. V lost 3 bases, J lost 7 bases, and 12 bases lay in between. CDR3 sequence reads: CSVDVQGATQYF. CDR3 nucleotide sequence: TGCAGCGTTGACGTACAGGGAGCGACCCAGTACTTC.

The chain combines TRBV7-2 with TRBJ2-3, with TRBD2 matching over 12 bases. The germline gives CDR1 SGHTA, CDR2 FQGNSA. The junction had 6 bases not matched to a gene; V was cut back by 5 bases and J by 6 bases. CDR3 length: 15 amino acids. The CDR3 region is CASSPSGRGSDTQYF. In DNA, the CDR3 is TGTGCCAGCAGCCCTAGCGGGAGGGGTTCGGATACGCAGTATTTT. Using reference TRBV7-2 and TRBJ2-3 for the parts outside the CDR3, the full variable domain is GAGVSQSPSNKVTEKGKDVELRCDPISGHTALYWYRQSLGQGLEFLIYFQGNSAPDKSGLPSDRFSAERTGGSVSTLTIQRTQQEDSAVYLCASSPSGRGSDTQYFGPGTRLTVL.

This clonotype was counted a few times. The genes are TRBV19 and TRBJ2-7; 7 positions match TRBD1. From germline, CDR1 is LNHDA and CDR2 SQIVND (reference sequence). This CDR3 has 15 residues. The junction had 6 bases not matched to a gene; V was cut back by 4 bases and J by 0 bases. CDR3 amino acids: CASSKTGPFSYEQYF. The CDR3 coding sequence is TGTGCCAGTAGTAAGACAGGGCCATTCTCCTACGAGCAGTACTTC.

The sample holds a few counts of this clonotype. The rearrangement joins TRBV7-9 to TRBJ2-7; tentative D call: TRBD1 (5 bases). The ends were cut back, 5 bases at V and 6 bases at J, with 20 bases in the middle. Per the germline V gene, CDR1 is SEHNR and CDR2 is FQNEAQ (reference sequence). The CDR3 extends over 15 amino acids. The CDR3 loop reads CASSPPRQGLGEQYF. In DNA, the CDR3 is TGTGCCAGCAGCCCCCCGCGCCAGGGTTTGGGCGAGCAGTACTTC.

The sample holds many counts of this clonotype. The V gene is TRBV20-1, the J gene TRBJ2-3; tentatively, D is TRBD1 or TRBD2 (5 bases each). CDR3 length: 14 residues. Trimming took off 2 bases at V and 5 bases at J, with 14 bases between the two ends. From germline, CDR1 is DFQATT and CDR2 SNEGSKA (reference sequence). The CDR3 DNA reads as TGCAGTGCTAGAACGGGGCTAGCAGTAGATACGCAGTATTTT. It specifies CSARTGLAVDTQYF.

The V call is TRBV29-1, the J call TRBJ1-5; D uncertain. The CDR3 runs 12 residues. The ends were cut back, 7 bases at V and 0 bases at J, with 7 bases in the middle. Per germline, CDR1 SQVTM and CDR2 ANQGSEA. This chain's CDR3 is CSARDSNQPQHF. As DNA, the CDR3 is TGCAGCGCTCGAGATAGCAATCAGCCCCAGCATTTT.

This sequence joins TRBV6-5 and TRBJ2-2; no definite D call. The ends were cut back, 0 bases at V and 4 bases at J, with 9 bases in the middle. Germline lookup yields CDR1 MNHEY and CDR2 SVGAGI. This CDR3 comprises 15 residues. CDR3 DNA sequence: TGTGCCAGCAGTTACTCGTGGGGTCCCACCGGGGAGCTGTTTTTT. Translation: CASSYSWGPTGELFF.

This clonotype was seen repeatedly, ten times or more. The chain couples TRBV20-1 to TRBJ2-3; 8 bases align to TRBD2. The length of the CDR3 is 15 residues. Germline V gene data show CDR1 as DFQATT and CDR2 as SNEGSKA (reference sequence). Losses at the gene ends were 6 bases for V and 4 bases for J; bases not matched to a gene: 12. As DNA, the CDR3 is TGCAGTGCGGGAAAAAGCGGGAGCCAGCCAGATACGCAGTATTTT. As protein: CSAGKSGSQPDTQYF.

This clonotype was counted between two and nine times. The V and J genes are TRBV6-2 or TRBV6-3 and TRBJ1-1; D is undetermined. Trimming left V 6 bases short and J 6 bases short, with 23 bases between. Germline values: CDR1 MNHEY, CDR2 SVGEGT. The CDR3 covers 16 residues. The CDR3 is CASSPRRGRFISEAFF. The CDR3 bases are TGTGCCAGCAGCCCCCGTAGAGGACGTTTTATCTCTGAAGCTTTCTTT.

This clonotype appeared a few times. This chain connects TRBV7-9 to TRBJ1-3; D not certain. The CDR3 extends over 13 amino acids. CDR1 and CDR2 from the germline V gene are SEHNR and FQNEAQ (reference sequence). V dropped 1 base and J dropped 6 bases, with 7 bases sitting between them. CDR3 sequence: CASSLGIQNTIYF. CDR3 nucleotide sequence: TGTGCCAGCAGCTTAGGCATTCAAAACACCATATATTTT.

This clonotype turned up a few times. The chain employs TRBV29-1 and TRBJ2-1; 7 bases are shared with TRBD2. CDR3 length equals 14 residues. Germline CDR1 and CDR2: SQVTM and ANQGSEA. With 2 bases clipped from V and 4 bases from J, the junction kept 5 bases outside the gene matches. CDR3 nucleotide sequence: TGCAGCGTTGAACTAGCGGAACTTTACAATGAGCAGTTCTTC. Translated, it gives CSVELAELYNEQFF.

This clonotype has a handful of counts. The chain combines TRBV7-2 with TRBJ2-1; the D is unclear. Germline-derived CDR1 and CDR2 are SGHTA and FQGNSA. V was clipped by 0 bases and J by 7 bases, with 13 bases between them. This CDR3 has 15 amino acids. CDR3 region: CASSLASSPENEQFF. The CDR3 coding sequence is TGTGCCAGCAGCTTAGCGTCCTCGCCTGAGAATGAGCAGTTCTTC.

The chain links TRBV3-1 to TRBJ2-5; TRBD2 agrees at 10 bases. This CDR3 has 17 residues. Looked up from germline, CDR1 is LGHDT and CDR2 is YNNKEL (reference sequence). J gave up 1 base and V 0 bases, and 5 bases lay outside the gene matches. The CDR3 region is CASSQDLLAGAQETQYF. The CDR3 nucleotides are TGTGCCAGCAGCCAAGATCTTCTAGCGGGGGCCCAAGAGACCCAGTACTTC.

This clonotype was seen a few times. The chain links TRBV29-1 to TRBJ1-4; no firm D call. The germline V gene has CDR1 SQVTM and CDR2 ANQGSEA. There are 14 residues in the CDR3. The V end was cut by 4 bases, the J end by 7 bases, with 16 bases between. The CDR3 DNA follows: TGCAGCGTTGCCGGGGAGGCCGTCGGTGAAAAACTGTTTTTT. Its translation: CSVAGEAVGEKLFF.

This clonotype occurred many times. V gene TRBV29-1 combines with J gene TRBJ2-2; no definite D call. With 4 bases removed from V and 5 bases from J, the gap between germline ends came to 8 bases. This CDR3 spans 12 amino acids. CDR1 SQVTM and CDR2 ANQGSEA come from the germline V gene. The CDR3 DNA reads TGCAGCGTTGTCCCTGTGACCGGGGAGCTGTTTTTT. Translation: CSVVPVTGELFF.

This clonotype was seen many times. V usage is TRBV4-2 and J usage is TRBJ1-4; D unresolved. Trimming left V 0 bases short and J 3 bases short, with 14 bases between. Germline V gene lookup returns CDR1 LGHNA and CDR2 YNFKEQ. The CDR3 has 17 residues. CDR3: CASSQDRTSPANEKLFF. In DNA form, the CDR3 reads TGTGCCAGCAGCCAAGATCGAACATCCCCAGCTAATGAAAAACTGTTTTTT.

This clonotype was found a few times. The rearrangement joins TRBV5-6 to TRBJ2-1; D could derive from TRBD1 or TRBD2 (5 bases each). Germline CDR1 and CDR2: SGHDT and YYEEEE. Between the trimmed V and J ends, which lost 3 bases and 0 bases, there was a span of 13 bases. This CDR3 contains 16 residues. The chain's CDR3 is CASSWQGVGSYNEQFF. In nucleotides, the CDR3 is TGTGCCAGCAGCTGGCAGGGAGTCGGCTCCTACAATGAGCAGTTCTTC.

In its sample, this clonotype ranks as large. The rearrangement uses TRBV7-3 and TRBJ2-1, with 9 bases matching TRBD1. This CDR3 has 15 amino acids. The V gene end was trimmed by 4 bases and the J gene end by 6 bases; junction bases not matched to a gene: 7. Germline lookup yields CDR1 SGHTA and CDR2 FQGTGA. DNA of the CDR3: TGTGCCAGCAGCTCCCGGGACAGGGTTGGCAATGAGCAGTTCTTC. Its translation is CASSSRDRVGNEQFF.

The V and J genes are TRBV6-2 or TRBV6-3 and TRBJ2-4; D is unclear. Trimming stripped 1 base from V and 3 bases from J, with 7 bases between. The CDR3 totals 14 residues. Per the germline V gene, CDR1 is MNHEY and CDR2 is SVGEGT. This CDR3 is CASSYWSGKNIQYF. The CDR3 nucleotides read TGTGCCAGCAGTTACTGGTCGGGCAAAAACATTCAGTACTTC.

At least ten counts were recorded for this clonotype. J is TRBJ2-1 and V is TRBV11-2; TRBD2 matches at 9 bases. The junction had 7 bases not matched to a gene; V was cut back by 5 bases and J by 2 bases. The CDR3 has 16 residues. The germline gives CDR1 SGHAT, CDR2 FQNNGV. The DNA for the CDR3 is TGTGCCAGCAGCCTGATGACTAGCGGACCCTACAATGAGCAGTTCTTC. This translates into CASSLMTSGPYNEQFF.

This chain links TRBV5-1 with TRBJ1-1, with TRBD1 matching over 8 bases. CDR1 and CDR2 (germline): SGHRS, YFSETQ. This CDR3 is built from 15 residues. J lost 0 bases, V lost 0 bases, and 1 base had no gene match. The CDR3 DNA follows: TGCGCCAGCAGCTTGGGACAGGGGATGAACACTGAAGCTTTCTTT. This codes for CASSLGQGMNTEAFF.

This chain uses TRBV29-1 with TRBJ2-7; perhaps TRBD2 as D (5 bases). The CDR3 extends over 13 amino acids. V was pared by 5 bases and J by 2 bases, with 13 bases between. Germline CDR1 and CDR2: SQVTM and ANQGSEA. CDR3 nucleotides: TGCAGCGTTCTAGGGCGCGGGCCCTACGAGCAGTACTTC. Translation gives CSVLGRGPYEQYF.